The rows below give T cell receptor beta chains drawn from one sample of a study of beta chain features in type 1 diabetes. The assay was immunoSEQ multiplex PCR, and TCRdb's table has in-frame clones only and misses some. The table records hundreds of thousands of clones, around 10% of them present only once. The sequenced sample consisted of naive CD4+ T cells from blood. The receptors originated from a woman in her twenties or thirties in good health. The CDR3 runs from the conserved cysteine through the conserved F or W. D genes are given only for firm matches. Size values are once, few and many counts, or a class for expanded clones, and some rows have none.

d_call	v_call	clone_size	cdr3_length	j_call	cdr3_nt	cdr3_aa
TRBD2	TRBV29-1	few	16	TRBJ2-2	TGCAGCGTTGGATGGGGTGGCGGGAGCGCTACCGGGGAGCTGTTTTTT	CSVGWGGGSATGELFF
TRBD1	TRBV29-1	.	13	TRBJ2-3	TGCAGCGCTGGGGGACAGTACACAGATACGCAGTATTTT	CSAGGQYTDTQYF
.	TRBV18	few	14	TRBJ1-3	TGTGCCAGCTCACCACCGTTCCGTGGAAACACCATATATTTT	CASSPPFRGNTIYF
.	TRBV27	few	16	TRBJ1-5	TGTGCCAGCAGTCTTTCATATAAGGGGATCAATCAGCCCCAGCATTTT	CASSLSYKGINQPQHF
TRBD2	TRBV5-1	few	15	TRBJ2-1	TGCGCCAGCAGCTTGGCCGCGGGAGGACTCAATGAGCAGTTCTTC	CASSLAAGGLNEQFF
.	TRBV28	.	11	TRBJ2-7	TGTGCCAGCAGTCCAGGCTACGAGCAGTACTTC	CASSPGYEQYF
.	TRBV7-9	many	14	TRBJ2-3	TGTGCCAGCAGCTTTGCGGGGTCCACAGATACGCAGTATTTT	CASSFAGSTDTQYF
.	TRBV5-1	few	14	TRBJ2-1	TGCGCCAGCAGCTTGGACATGACCTACAATGAGCAGTTCTTC	CASSLDMTYNEQFF
TRBD2	TRBV30	few	16	TRBJ2-3	TGTGCCTGGAGTGTCCTACTAGCGGCAGGCACAGATACGCAGTATTTT	CAWSVLLAAGTDTQYF
TRBD1	TRBV30	.	14	TRBJ2-4	TGTGCCTGGAGTTTTGGAGGACAGGCGAACATTCAGTACTTC	CAWSFGGQANIQYF
TRBD2	TRBV19	few	14	TRBJ2-7	TGTGCCAGTAGTAGTCTAGCGGGGAACTACGAGCAGTACTTC	CASSSLAGNYEQYF
.	TRBV27	.	14	TRBJ2-1	TGTGCCAGCAAGGCCCACGGGTTGAGCGATGAGCAGTTCTTC	CASKAHGLSDEQFF
.	TRBV7-3	.	15	TRBJ2-3	TGTGCCAGCAGCTTAACCGGGACTTCCACAGATACGCAGTATTTT	CASSLTGTSTDTQYF
.	TRBV27	.	14	TRBJ2-3	TGTGCCAGCAGTTGGGGCGGGAAGGTAGATACGCAGTATTTT	CASSWGGKVDTQYF
TRBD1	TRBV5-6	.	17	TRBJ2-7	TGTGCCAGCAGCTTGCTAGGTGGTGGGACAGGGCCCTACGAGCAGTACTTC	CASSLLGGGTGPYEQYF
TRBD2	TRBV7-9	.	16	TRBJ2-3	TGTGCCAGCAGCTTGGGACTAGCGGCCAGCGGGGAGACGCAGTATTTT	CASSLGLAASGETQYF
TRBD1	TRBV28	few	15	TRBJ1-1	TGTGCCAGCAGTTGGACTGGACAGGGGGCCACTGAAGCTTTCTTT	CASSWTGQGATEAFF
.	TRBV18	.	14	TRBJ2-7	TGTGCCAGCTCACCACCAGGGGTATCCCACGAGCAGTACTTC	CASSPPGVSHEQYF
.	TRBV6-5	few	13	TRBJ2-5	TGTGCCAGCAGGAGAGGACTAAGAGAGACCCAGTACTTC	CASRRGLRETQYF
TRBD1	TRBV5-6	.	13	TRBJ2-5	TGTGCCAGCAGCGGGGGACAGGGAGAGACCCAGTACTTC	CASSGGQGETQYF
.	TRBV27	.	15	TRBJ2-3	TGTGCCAGCACCGACAGGACTAGGAGCACAGATACGCAGTATTTT	CASTDRTRSTDTQYF
.	TRBV28	few	16	TRBJ2-5	TGTGCCAGCAGTTTAGGGTTAGCGGCCAACCAAGAGACCCAGTACTTC	CASSLGLAANQETQYF
.	TRBV20-1	.	10	TRBJ2-1	TGCAGTGCTAGAGCGGATGAGCAGTTCTTC	CSARADEQFF
TRBD1	TRBV7-2	few	16	TRBJ2-7	TGTGCCAGCAGCCCACGTCAGGGGGTATACTCCTACGAGCAGTACTTC	CASSPRQGVYSYEQYF
TRBD1	TRBV28	few	17	TRBJ2-6	TGTGCCAGCGGCGGGACAGGGGGTCGGCCTGGGGCCAACGTCCTGACTTTC	CASGGTGGRPGANVLTF
TRBD1	TRBV30	few	17	TRBJ1-5	TGTGCCTGGAGTGCAAAAGGGACAGCCGGATTGAATCAGCCCCAGCATTTT	CAWSAKGTAGLNQPQHF
.	TRBV4-3	.	16	TRBJ2-3	TGCGCCAGCAGCCAAGATTGGGCGGGTAGCACAGATACGCAGTATTTT	CASSQDWAGSTDTQYF
.	TRBV7-9	.	13	TRBJ2-1	TGTGCCAGCAGCCCAAGTAGCGCCAATGAGCAGTTCTTC	CASSPSSANEQFF
.	TRBV7-2	few	13	TRBJ2-3	TGTGCCAGCAGCTTAGGCCGCAGGGATACGCAGTATTTT	CASSLGRRDTQYF
TRBD2	TRBV6-6	few	14	TRBJ2-5	TGTGCCAGCCGGTCGGGAGGGCGACAAGAGACCCAGTACTTC	CASRSGGRQETQYF
.	TRBV4-1	.	13	TRBJ1-2	TGCGCCAGCAGCCAAGATAGAGGAAATGGCTACACCTTC	CASSQDRGNGYTF
.	TRBV7-9	few	15	TRBJ2-7	TGTGCCAGCAGCTTAGGTGAATCAGGGACCTACGAGCAGTACTTC	CASSLGESGTYEQYF
.	TRBV28	few	14	TRBJ2-3	TGTGCCAGCTCCGGGTGGGAGAGGTCAGATACGCAGTATTTT	CASSGWERSDTQYF
TRBD2	TRBV7-3	few	14	TRBJ2-7	TGTGCCAGCAGCTTAAGTCCTAGCGGGACGACACAGTACTTC	CASSLSPSGTTQYF
.	TRBV28	.	12	TRBJ1-1	TGTGCCAGCAGTCAGATGAACACTGAAGCTTTCTTT	CASSQMNTEAFF
TRBD2	TRBV28	few	19	TRBJ2-3	TGTGCCAGCAGTTTTGGCTGGGCTAGCGGGAGGACGAGCACAGATACGCAGTATTTT	CASSFGWASGRTSTDTQYF